Listed here are 21 T cell receptor beta chains from one sample, sequenced in a study of immune heterogeneity within non-small cell lung tumors (dated by TCRdb to the late 2010s). Sequencer: HiSeq X Ten. The TCR beta CDR3 region was amplified with a multiplex PCR system whose first round ran for roughly 9 cycles using 32 V-gene forward primers and 13 J-gene reverse primers. TCRdb reanalyzed the raw reads on its own, using fastp at Q25 for trimming and MiXCR for clone calling, and kept in-frame beta chains. Each CDR3 protein gets just one entry, which takes the most common genes and DNA from the rows behind it. This sample holds around 2,600 distinct CDR3 sequences; more than 15% were observed only once. Approximately 12% of the sample belongs to the ten largest clones. Genomic DNA extracted from bulk tumor tissue served as TCR template, with about 0.6 ug gDNA amplified per sample. During surgery, multiple biopsies were taken from each primary tumor and placed as far apart as possible within the tumor mass. The study cohort was described as untreated, and patients were newly diagnosed NSCLC cases undergoing curative surgery.

Material: lung tumor tissue. The receptors stem from a woman in her 50s with non-small cell lung cancer.

This clonotype qualifies as medium-sized. The rearrangement links TRBV6-1 to TRBJ2-1; 15 positions agree with TRBD2. This CDR3 has 17 amino acids. The V gene's germline CDR1 is MNHNS and CDR2 SASEGT. The V segment lost 5 bases and the J segment 1 base; nucleotides outside the gene matches: 3. The CDR3 loop reads CASSRTSGRGSYNEQFF. The CDR3 DNA follows: TGTGCCAGCAGTAGGACTAGCGGGAGGGGGTCCTACAATGAGCAGTTCTTC.

Concerning this clonotype: The junction and the germline gene differ at one end; a read error may be behind it. The chain links TRBV5-6 to TRBJ2-6; D unclear. In germline, CDR1 is SGHDT, CDR2 YYEEEE. The CDR3 consists of 17 residues. CDR3 DNA sequence: TGTCCCAGCAGCCGCCCCCCCACCGGCTCTGGGGCCAACGTCCTGACTTTC. This translates into CPSSRPPTGSGANVLTF. The full variable domain, rest sourced from reference TRBV5-6 and TRBJ2-6, is DAGVTQSPTHLIKTRGQQVTLRCSPKSGHDTVSWYQQALGQGPQFIFQYYEEEERQRGNFPDRFSGHQFPNYSSELNVNALLLGDSALYLCPSSRPPTGSGANVLTFGAGSRLTVL.

This clonotype is termed medium-sized. This chain connects TRBV10-2 to TRBJ2-2; 7 nucleotides match TRBD2. Germline lookup yields CDR1 WSHSY and CDR2 SAAADI. With V trimmed by 8 bases and J by 0 bases, 9 bases remained unmatched. The CDR3 contains 16 residues. CDR3 amino acids: CASRGGSLANTGELFF. CDR3 nucleotides: TGCGCCAGCCGTGGCGGGAGCCTAGCGAACACCGGGGAGCTGTTTTTT.

Relative to its sample, this clonotype is medium-sized. V is TRBV20-1 and J is TRBJ2-3, with a tentative D call TRBD2 (6 bases). CDR1 is DFQATT and CDR2 is SNEGSKA in the germline V gene (reference sequence). The V end was cut by 0 bases, the J end by 2 bases, with 9 bases between. The CDR3 covers 14 residues. CDR3 in amino acids: CSARDGTYTDTQYF. The DNA for the CDR3 is TGCAGTGCTAGAGACGGGACTTACACAGATACGCAGTATTTT.

This clonotype is medium-sized. This chain links TRBV19 with TRBJ2-2; 9 nucleotides match TRBD1. CDR3 length equals 16 residues. Germline V gives CDR1 LNHDA, CDR2 SQIVND (reference sequence). V was pared by 5 bases and J by 6 bases, with 10 bases of the junction left unmatched. As DNA, the CDR3 is TGTGCCAGTAGTCCTTCAGGGACAGGGATGGCCGGGGAGCTGTTTTTT. Translation gives CASSPSGTGMAGELFF.

This clonotype is labeled as medium-sized. CDR3 loop: CASKMGGAGQETQYF. In nucleotides, the CDR3 is TGTGCCAGCAAAATGGGAGGGGCAGGGCAAGAGACCCAGTACTTC. The chain is built from TRBV27 and TRBJ2-5, with TRBD2 identical over 7 bases. Trimming cost V 7 bases and J 2 bases; bases outside gene matches: 10. CDR1 and CDR2 from the germline V gene are MNHEY and SMNVEV (reference sequence). The CDR3 covers 15 residues.

On this clonotype itself: It may be a read error: a sequence one base away is much more abundant. The J gene is TRBJ1-3, the V gene TRBV20-1; D uncertain. CDR1 is DFQATT, CDR2 SNEGSKA, per germline (reference sequence). The length of the CDR3 is 18 residues. V was cut by 8 bases and J by 0 bases, with 26 bases left in between. This CDR3 reads CSTLRASVPSSSGNTIYF. CDR3 nucleotides: TGCAGTACACTCCGGGCCTCGGTTCCCTCGAGCTCTGGAAACACCATATATTTT.

A word on this clonotype: Since a much larger clone is just one base distant, this may be a read error. The missing conserved phenylalanine or tryptophan at the end of this CDR3 makes a read error likely. The rearrangement links TRBV7-2 to TRBJ2-1, with TRBD2 matching 10 bases. Trimming at V came to 0 bases and at J to 5 bases, leaving 7 bases not matched to a gene. The V gene's germline CDR1 is SGHTA and CDR2 FQGNSA. This CDR3 has 17 residues. The DNA of the CDR3 is TGTGCCAGCAGCTTAGCCACCACTAGCGGGGTTAACAATGAGCAGTTCTCC. It is translated as CASSLATTSGVNNEQFS.

By sample share, this clonotype is medium-sized. No conserved phenylalanine or tryptophan ends this CDR3, so it is likely a read error. The chain carries TRBV12-3 or TRBV12-4 and TRBJ1-6; the D is unclear. Trimming removed 3 bases from V and 0 bases from J, with 6 bases in between. The CDR3 has 15 residues. CDR3 DNA: TGTGCCAGCAGTTTTGGGGACTCCTATAATTCACCCCTCCACCTT. This sequence encodes CASSFGDSYNSPLHL.

By sample fraction, this clonotype is medium-sized. CDR3 loop: CASSYRGDNQPQHF. CDR3 DNA: TGTGCCAGCAGTTACAGAGGGGACAATCAGCCCCAGCATTTT. The chain recombines TRBV6-6 with TRBJ1-5; maybe TRBD1 (5 bases). V lost 2 bases and J lost 3, with 8 bases in between. CDR3 length: 14 amino acids. CDR1 and CDR2 from the germline V gene are MNHNY and SVGAGI (reference sequence).

A word on this clonotype: Germline and junction disagree at one end, which may indicate a read error. V and J are TRBV19 and TRBJ1-6; D possibly corresponds to TRBD1 (6 bases). CDR1 is LNHDA and CDR2 is SQIVND in the germline V gene (reference sequence). The CDR3 sequence is 15 residues long. CDR3 nucleotide sequence: TGTGCCAGTAGTATATCGGACAGACATAATTCACCCCTCCAGTTT. Its protein is CASSISDRHNSPLQF. The complete variable domain, with remaining parts taken from reference TRBV19 and TRBJ1-6, reads DGGITQSPKYLFRKEGQNVTLSCEQNLNHDAMYWYRQDPGQGLRLIYYSQIVNDFQKGDIAEGYSVSREKKESFPLTVTSAQKNPTAFYLCASSISDRHNSPLQFGNGTRLTVT.

This clonotype rates as medium-sized. The rearrangement joins TRBV11-1 to TRBJ1-1; D is unclear. Looked up from germline, CDR1 is SGHAT and CDR2 is FQDESV (reference sequence). Trimming left V 5 bases short and J 4 bases short, with 17 bases between. The CDR3 consists of 15 residues. The CDR3 nucleotides are TGTGCCAGCAGCCCCGCGGGAATCCAGTCCACTGAAGCTTTCTTT. This translates into CASSPAGIQSTEAFF.

With respect to this clonotype: This may be a read error: a much more frequent sequence differs by one nucleotide. V gene TRBV2 combines with J gene TRBJ2-2; tentatively, D is TRBD1 (6 bases). CDR1 SNHLY and CDR2 FYNNEI come from the germline V gene. CDR3 length: 16 amino acids. V was cut by 6 bases and J by 1 base, with 15 bases left in between. CDR3 loop: CASRRGQWVNTGELFF. The CDR3 coding sequence is TGTGCCAGCAGACGTGGACAGTGGGTGAACACCGGGGAGCTGTTTTTT.

A word on this clonotype: It may be a read error: a sequence one base away is much more abundant. This chain joins TRBV28 and TRBJ2-5, with D maybe TRBD1 (5 bases). Germline V CDR1 and CDR2: MDHEN, SYDVKM. The CDR3 is 19 residues long. The chain's CDR3 is CASSLWNGARLVPQDTQYF. CDR3 coding DNA: TGTGCCAGCAGTTTATGGAATGGGGCTAGACTTGTCCCACAAGACACCCAGTACTTC.

This clonotype was seen only a few times. The rearrangement links TRBV7-6 to TRBJ2-7; maybe TRBD1 (6 bases). V lost 5 bases, J lost 5 bases, and 19 bases lay in between. Per germline, CDR1 SGHVS and CDR2 FNYEAQ. The CDR3 is made up of 15 amino acids. DNA for the CDR3: TGTGCCAGCAGCACCCCCGGGACATGGGACCACGAGCAGTACTTC. Translation: CASSTPGTWDHEQYF.

The CDR3 DNA sequence: TGTGCCAGCAGAAAGGGACTAGCGGGAGTCACCGGGGAGCTGTTTTTT. This codes for CASRKGLAGVTGELFF. The chain uses TRBV6-2 or TRBV6-3 and TRBJ2-2; 14 bases map to TRBD2. This CDR3 is built from 16 residues. Unmatched junction bases numbered 4, after V lost 6 bases and J lost 4 bases. Germline CDR1 and CDR2: MNHEY and SVGEGT.

This clonotype has just a few counts. The chain carries TRBV20-1 and TRBJ1-5, with a weak D call TRBD1 (5 bases). Trimming took off 2 bases at V and 4 bases at J, with 18 bases between the two ends. The CDR3 length is 16 residues. Germline-derived CDR1 and CDR2 are DFQATT and SNEGSKA (reference sequence). The CDR3 loop is CSARLNPGAKNQPQHF. The CDR3 region has the DNA TGCAGTGCTAGATTGAACCCCGGGGCCAAGAATCAGCCCCAGCATTTT.

This clonotype is medium-sized (0.01 to 0.1%) in the sample. V usage is TRBV7-8 and J usage is TRBJ1-4; 8 bases line up with TRBD1. Germline CDR1 reads SGHVS; CDR2 reads FQNEAQ. The ends lost 5 bases at V and 7 bases at J; junction bases unmatched: 15. This CDR3 has 17 residues. The CDR3 region is CASSPPGQGVVREKLFF. The CDR3 coding sequence is TGTGCCAGCAGCCCCCCCGGACAGGGTGTAGTTCGTGAAAAACTGTTTTTT. The full variable domain, in which reference TRBV7-8 and TRBJ1-4 provide the parts outside the CDR3, is GAGVSQSPRYKVAKRGQDVALRCDPISGHVSLFWYQQALGQGPEFLTYFQNEAQLDKSGLPSDRFFAERPEGSVSTLKIQRTQQEDSAVYLCASSPPGQGVVREKLFFGSGTQLSVL.

This clonotype rates as medium-sized. The gene calls are TRBV19 and TRBJ1-5; D unresolved. The germline V gene encodes CDR1 LNHDA and CDR2 SQIVND (reference sequence). Trimming removed 5 bases from V and 7 bases from J, with 12 bases in between. This CDR3 has 13 residues. As DNA, the CDR3 is TGTGCCAGTAGTGCCCTATCTTTCCAGCCCCAGCATTTT. Translating gives CASSALSFQPQHF.

Concerning this clonotype itself: The junction departs from germline at one end; a sequencing error may be responsible. The chain carries TRBV7-7 and TRBJ2-5; 9 positions agree with TRBD2. CDR3 size: 15 residues. Germline V gene sequence: CDR1 SSHAT, CDR2 FNYEAQ (reference sequence). CDR3 sequence (DNA): TGTGCTAGCAGCTTAGTCGCGGGAGGGAGGGAGACCCAGTACTTC. It is translated as CASSLVAGGRETQYF.

Regarding this clonotype: An end of the junction differs from the germline gene, which may be a read error. The rearrangement links TRBV6-2 or TRBV6-3 to TRBJ2-3; 8 positions match TRBD1. The CDR3 length is 17 residues. Germline CDR1 MNHEY, CDR2 SVGEGT. The CDR3 protein is CASSLNRDRRPTGTQYF. DNA of the CDR3: TGTGCCAGCAGTCTAAACCGGGACAGGAGACCCACAGGTACGCAGTATTTT.